Following are 8 T cell receptor beta chains from one sample sequenced in a study of T cell repertoires in MIS-A myocarditis. Repertoires were generated with immunoSEQ multiplex PCR, while TCRdb's copy carries only in-frame clones and drops some. The table lists roughly 14,000 clones, around 74% of them singletons, with approximately 60% in the top ten. The source material was left ventricle heart tissue obtained at autopsy. These receptors were obtained from a young man with fulminant myocarditis from multisystem inflammatory syndrome in adults (MIS-A) after COVID-19.

This rearrangement joins TRBV7-2 to TRBJ2-5, with D perhaps matching TRBD1 (6 bases). V lost 3 bases and J lost 5, with 13 bases in between. CDR1 and CDR2 (germline): SGHTA, FQGNSA. The CDR3 is 14 residues long. CDR3 sequence: CASSLNGGSETQYF. The DNA of the CDR3 is TGTGCCAGCAGCTTGAATGGGGGCTCGGAGACCCAGTACTTC. Looking up the rest from reference TRBV7-2 and TRBJ2-5 gives the full variable domain: GAGVSQSPSNKVTEKGKDVELRCDPISGHTALYWYRQSLGQGLEFLIYFQGNSAPDKSGLPSDRFSAERTGGSVSTLTIQRTQQEDSAVYLCASSLNGGSETQYFGPGTRLLVL.

This clone has only one observation. CDR3 protein: CASADLREGRETQYF. The CDR3 coding sequence is TGCGCCAGCGCCGACTTGCGGGAGGGGAGGGAGACCCAGTACTTC. The V and J genes are TRBV10-2 and TRBJ2-5, with 9 nucleotides matching TRBD2. Germline values: CDR1 WSHSY, CDR2 SAAADI. V lost 8 bases, J lost 5 bases, and 12 bases stayed unmatched. This CDR3 is built from 15 residues.

This chain uses TRBV4-3 with TRBJ1-6, with a weak D call TRBD1 (5 bases). The CDR3 contains 14 residues. Germline lookup yields CDR1 LGHNA and CDR2 YSLEER. Trimming took 4 bases from V and 9 from J, leaving 13 bases between them. CDR3 loop: CASSLGGRGSPLHF. CDR3 DNA: TGCGCCAGCAGCCTTGGGGGGAGAGGTTCACCCCTCCACTTT.

V and J are TRBV7-9 and TRBJ2-3, with TRBD1 as a possible D gene (6 bases). Germline CDR1 SEHNR, CDR2 FQNEAQ (reference sequence). V was pared by 5 bases and J by 5 bases, with 14 bases between. The CDR3 spans 14 residues. CDR3 region: CASSRQESVDTQYF. CDR3 DNA sequence: TGTGCCAGCAGCCGACAGGAATCAGTAGATACGCAGTATTTT.

In nucleotides, the CDR3 is TGTGCCAGCAGTAACAACGGCAACACAGATACGCAGTATTTT. Residues: CASSNNGNTDTQYF. This chain connects TRBV28 to TRBJ2-3; D ambiguous. There are 14 residues in the CDR3. Germline CDR1 is MDHEN and CDR2 is SYDVKM. V shed 5 bases and J shed 2 bases, with 11 bases lying between them.

The V gene is TRBV19, the J gene TRBJ1-2; 9 positions agree with TRBD1. Germline values: CDR1 LNHDA, CDR2 SQIVND (reference sequence). V shed 4 bases, J shed 4 bases, and the junction held 10 bases outside the gene matches. This CDR3 is built from 16 residues. The CDR3: CASSTIGTGKIYGYTF. The CDR3 DNA reads TGTGCCAGTAGTACGATCGGGACAGGGAAGATCTATGGCTACACCTTC.

The chain has TRBV29-1 and TRBJ1-3, with D possibly being TRBD1 (5 bases). Germline CDR1 reads SQVTM; CDR2 reads ANQGSEA. The CDR3 contains 15 residues. Trimming took 8 bases from V and 0 from J, leaving 17 bases between them. The CDR3 reads CSISGGAGSGNTIYF. CDR3 bases: TGCAGCATATCGGGAGGGGCTGGCTCTGGAAACACCATATATTTT.

The CDR3 DNA reads TGTGCCACCTTAGCAGGGGGCCCTTCAGGCGGGGCCAACGTCCTGACTTTC. It specifies CATLAGGPSGGANVLTF. The chain joins TRBV25-1 to TRBJ2-6; 8 bases line up with TRBD1. V was clipped by 10 bases and J by 4 bases; unmatched bases: 15. The germline V gene has CDR1 MGHDK and CDR2 SYGVNS. The length of the CDR3 is 17 residues.